These 20 T cell receptor beta chains share one sample of origin, sequenced in a study of shared clonotypes between healthy human individuals (dated by TCRdb to 2019 to 2021). CD8 naive samples were CD45RO-negative cells positively selected for CCR7, giving a CD45RA+CCR7+ population that excluded TemRA cells. The library was made by the immunoSEQ multiplex PCR assay. The immuneACCESS repertoire file appears here via TCRdb, limited to in-frame rearrangements. These files lack a portion of the clones; in checked studies, under half of the deficit traces to unresolved V genes, and the cause of the others is not known. The sample table holds around 640,000 clones, of which about 95% were seen once. The ten largest clones add up to roughly 0.1% of the sample. The sequenced sample was naive CD8+ T cells sorted from blood. The cell subset or site label of this sample denotes: CD45RA+CCR7+. The receptors shown here come from a woman younger than 45 in good health.

The gene calls are TRBV28 and TRBJ2-1, with unresolved D. The length of the CDR3 is 15 residues. The germline V gene has CDR1 MDHEN and CDR2 SYDVKM. Trimming left V 5 bases short and J 0 bases short, with 11 bases between. In DNA form, the CDR3 reads TGTGCCAGCAGTGGTGACGGCCTCTCCTACAATGAGCAGTTCTTC. Its protein product is CASSGDGLSYNEQFF. The full variable domain, its missing parts supplied by reference TRBV28 and TRBJ2-1, is DVKVTQSSRYLVKRTGEKVFLECVQDMDHENMFWYRQDPGLGLRLIYFSYDVKMKEKGDIPEGYSVSREKKERFSLILESASTNQTSMYLCASSGDGLSYNEQFFGPGTRLTVL.

This rearrangement joins TRBV11-3 to TRBJ2-1, with 11 bases identical to TRBD1. This CDR3 spans 18 amino acids. Per the germline V gene, CDR1 is SGHNT and CDR2 is YENEEA. V was pared by 5 bases and J by 2 bases, with 11 bases of the junction left unmatched. The CDR3 bases are TGTGCCAGCAGCCACAAGGACAGGGGGCAAATAACCTACAATGAGCAGTTCTTC. Translated, it gives CASSHKDRGQITYNEQFF.

The chain couples TRBV28 to TRBJ1-5, with no clear D. With 3 bases removed from V and 3 bases from J, the gap between germline ends came to 9 bases. CDR1 MDHEN and CDR2 SYDVKM come from the germline V gene. The CDR3 sequence is 14 residues long. CDR3 amino acids: CASSLSVANQPQHF. CDR3 coding DNA: TGTGCCAGCAGTTTGAGTGTAGCCAATCAGCCCCAGCATTTT.

V usage is TRBV27 and J usage is TRBJ2-7; D possibly corresponds to TRBD2 (6 bases). With 5 bases removed from V and 2 bases from J, the gap between germline ends came to 25 bases. Germline V gives CDR1 MNHEY, CDR2 SMNVEV (reference sequence). The CDR3 runs to 18 residues. CDR3 in amino acids: CASSPVGPKVAGTYEQYF. The CDR3 DNA is TGTGCCAGCAGTCCCGTTGGACCAAAAGTGGCGGGAACCTACGAGCAGTACTTC.

The V and J genes are TRBV28 and TRBJ1-5; D unresolved. Trimming cost V 6 bases and J 5 bases, with 20 bases left between them. The CDR3 contains 16 residues. Germline V CDR1 and CDR2: MDHEN, SYDVKM. The DNA of the CDR3 is TGTGCCAGCAGACGAACCGTGGGCCAGAAATATCAGCCCCAGCATTTT. It yields the protein CASRRTVGQKYQPQHF.

This clone occurred a few times. This sequence joins TRBV2 and TRBJ2-1; TRBD1 aligns across 8 bases. V shed 6 bases and J 8 bases; nucleotides not matched to a gene: 9. CDR1 is SNHLY, CDR2 FYNNEI, per germline. The CDR3 runs to 14 residues. CDR3 bases: TGTGCCAGCAGGGACCCGGACAGGGTTTATGAGCAGTTCTTC. This encodes CASRDPDRVYEQFF.

The chain couples TRBV5-8 to TRBJ1-1; D is possibly TRBD1 (5 bases). The CDR3 consists of 13 residues. V dropped 2 bases and J dropped 5 bases, with 10 bases sitting between them. Germline-derived CDR1 and CDR2 are SGHTS and YDEGEE. CDR3 coding DNA: TGTGCCAGCAGCTTCCAGGGAGGTACTGAAGCTTTCTTT. Protein sequence: CASSFQGGTEAFF. Full variable domain (rest looked up from reference TRBV5-8 and TRBJ1-1): EAGVTQSPTHLIKTRGQQATLRCSPISGHTSVYWYQQALGLGLQFLLWYDEGEERNRGNFPPRFSGRQFPNYSSELNVNALELEDSALYLCASSFQGGTEAFFGQGTRLTVV.

This chain connects TRBV27 to TRBJ2-5; 10 bases agree with TRBD2. Germline values: CDR1 MNHEY, CDR2 SMNVEV (reference sequence). The CDR3 covers 14 residues. The trim removed 8 bases at V and 5 bases at J, leaving 8 bases unmatched. The CDR3 DNA is TGTGCCAGCGGACCCCTAGCGGGAGTTGAGACCCAGTACTTC. Amino acids: CASGPLAGVETQYF.

This chain connects TRBV21-1 to TRBJ2-7; the table's D call, TRBD2, has no DNA check behind it. TRBV21-1 is classified as a pseudogene. This CDR3 spans 16 amino acids. For the CDR3, the DNA is TGTGCCAGCAGCAAAGAGGGCGTAGCGGGGGGCTACGAGCAGTACTTC. Protein product: CASSKEGVAGGYEQYF.

The chain is built from TRBV2 and TRBJ2-2; no clear D gene. CDR1 is SNHLY, CDR2 FYNNEI, per germline. This CDR3 spans 16 amino acids. V was trimmed by 0 bases and J by 6 bases, leaving 14 bases between them. CDR3 nucleotide sequence: TGTGCCAGCAGTGAAGCCTTGGCTAGATGGGCCGGGGAGCTGTTTTTT. Protein product: CASSEALARWAGELFF. The variable domain in full, with the rest retrieved from reference TRBV2 and TRBJ2-2, is EPEVTQTPSHQVTQMGQEVILRCVPISNHLYFYWYRQILGQKVEFLVSFYNNEISEKSEIFDDQFSVERPDGSNFTLKIRSTKLEDSAMYFCASSEALARWAGELFFGEGSRLTVL.

This clone was observed once. The V gene is TRBV28, the J gene TRBJ2-7; tentatively, D is TRBD1 (6 bases). CDR3 length: 14 amino acids. Trimming shortened V by 4 bases and J by 9 bases, and 19 bases separated the two germline ends. CDR1 and CDR2 (germline): MDHEN, SYDVKM. The CDR3 is CASSSSDSWIGQYF. DNA for the CDR3: TGTGCCAGCAGTTCGTCGGACAGTTGGATAGGGCAGTACTTC.

This chain uses TRBV4-1 with TRBJ2-7; unclear D gene. Germline values: CDR1 MGHRA, CDR2 YSYEKL. Trimming pared 0 bases from V and 2 bases from J, leaving 17 bases between. CDR3 length: 17 residues. Here the CDR3 reads CASSQELKGSPTYEQYF. Here the CDR3 DNA reads TGCGCCAGCAGCCAAGAATTAAAGGGTTCCCCCACCTACGAGCAGTACTTC.

The genes are TRBV11-2 and TRBJ2-7, with D possibly matching TRBD1 (5 bases). The CDR3 loop spans 14 amino acids. In germline, CDR1 is SGHAT, CDR2 FQNNGV. V was clipped by 1 base and J by 1 base, with 8 bases between them. The CDR3 is CASSLAGISYEQYF. CDR3 DNA sequence: TGTGCCAGCAGCTTAGCAGGGATTTCCTACGAGCAGTACTTC.

In the case of this clone: Distinct nucleotide sequences in the sample also encode this CDR3. The chain uses TRBV27 and TRBJ2-7, with TRBD2 matching over 11 bases. V was clipped by 6 bases and J by 3 bases; unmatched bases: 7. This CDR3 contains 15 residues. The germline V gene has CDR1 MNHEY and CDR2 SMNVEV (reference sequence). The CDR3 DNA sequence: TGTGCCAGCAGCCCCGGACTAGCGGGCGTCTACGAGCAGTACTTC. Its translation: CASSPGLAGVYEQYF.

This chain connects TRBV7-9 to TRBJ1-3; no definite D call. The CDR3 extends over 16 amino acids. With 3 bases removed from V and 3 bases from J, the gap between germline ends came to 15 bases. Germline V gene lookup returns CDR1 SEHNR and CDR2 FQNEAQ (reference sequence). For the CDR3, the DNA is TGTGCCAGCAGCTTGCTGGGTATCGACCTTGGAAACACCATATATTTT. Translating gives CASSLLGIDLGNTIYF.

The chain has TRBV29-1 and TRBJ2-1, with D perhaps TRBD1 or TRBD2 (5 bases each). Trimming pared 1 base from V and 1 base from J, leaving 8 bases between. The CDR3 has 14 amino acids. Germline CDR1 is SQVTM and CDR2 is ANQGSEA. The CDR3 DNA sequence: TGCAGCGTTGAAGGGGGGAGATCCTACAATGAGCAGTTCTTC. It translates to CSVEGGRSYNEQFF.

This chain joins TRBV9 and TRBJ2-5; D uncertain. The CDR3 is made up of 12 amino acids. In germline, CDR1 is SGDLS, CDR2 YYNGEE. V was pared by 3 bases and J by 3 bases, with 6 bases between. CDR3 DNA sequence: TGTGCCAGCAGCGGCGCAGAAGAGACCCAGTACTTC. It specifies CASSGAEETQYF.

About this clone itself: One end of the junction fails to match germline, which may point to a read error. The V and J genes are TRBV7-8 and TRBJ2-7, with TRBD2 as a possible D gene (6 bases). The germline V gene encodes CDR1 SGHVS and CDR2 FQNEAQ. The CDR3 consists of 14 residues. CDR3 residues: CASSFPEGYHEKYF. The CDR3 coding sequence is TGTGCCAGCAGCTTTCCGGAGGGTTATCACGAGAAGTACTTC.

The chain links TRBV28 to TRBJ1-1; D might be TRBD1 (5 bases). Germline assignment: CDR1 MDHEN and CDR2 SYDVKM. The ends were cut back, 2 bases at V and 8 bases at J, with 18 bases in the middle. CDR3 length: 15 residues. The chain's CDR3 is CASSLTGQGRLEAFF. Here the CDR3 DNA reads TGTGCCAGCAGTTTAACGGGTCAGGGAAGATTAGAAGCTTTCTTT.

This rearrangement joins TRBV11-3 to TRBJ2-5; D is unresolved. V was pared by 5 bases and J by 7 bases, with 11 bases between. Germline CDR1 is SGHNT and CDR2 is YENEEA. The CDR3 loop spans 12 amino acids. CDR3 sequence (DNA): TGTGCCAGCAGCCCGACATTCCCGACCCAGTACTTC. Amino acid sequence: CASSPTFPTQYF.